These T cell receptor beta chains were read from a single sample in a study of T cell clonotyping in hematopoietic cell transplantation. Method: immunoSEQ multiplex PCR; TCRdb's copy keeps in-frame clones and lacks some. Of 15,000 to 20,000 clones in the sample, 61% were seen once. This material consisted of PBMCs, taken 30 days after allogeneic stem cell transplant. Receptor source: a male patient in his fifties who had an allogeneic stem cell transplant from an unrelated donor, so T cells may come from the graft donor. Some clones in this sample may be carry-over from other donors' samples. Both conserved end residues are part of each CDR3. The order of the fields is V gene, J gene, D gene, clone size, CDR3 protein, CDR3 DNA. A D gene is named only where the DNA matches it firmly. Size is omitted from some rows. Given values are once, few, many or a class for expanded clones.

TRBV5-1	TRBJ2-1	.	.	CASSPGEGSHNEQFF	TGCGCCAGCAGCCCAGGGGAGGGGTCCCACAATGAGCAGTTCTTC
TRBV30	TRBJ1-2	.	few	CAWSVNTEGGYTF	TGTGCCTGGAGTGTAAACACGGAGGGAGGCTACACCTTC
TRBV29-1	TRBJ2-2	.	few	CSVGGGGELFF	TGCAGCGTTGGCGGCGGCGGGGAGCTGTTTTTT
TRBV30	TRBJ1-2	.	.	CAWSSGRSLGYGYTF	TGTGCCTGGAGTTCCGGACGGAGCTTAGGGTATGGCTACACCTTC
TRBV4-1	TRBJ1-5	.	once	CASSQGTEHSNQPQHF	TGCGCCAGCAGCCAAGGGACAGAACATAGCAATCAGCCCCAGCATTTT
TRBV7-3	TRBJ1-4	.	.	CASSLNAAPGEKLFF	TGTGCCAGCAGCTTAAATGCCGCCCCGGGTGAAAAACTGTTTTTT
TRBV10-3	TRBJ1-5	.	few	CAISDGGGNQPQHF	TGTGCCATCAGTGATGGGGGTGGCAATCAGCCCCAGCATTTT
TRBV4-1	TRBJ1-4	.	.	CASSHPGGEKLFF	TGCGCCAGCAGCCACCCGGGTGGGGAAAAACTGTTTTTT
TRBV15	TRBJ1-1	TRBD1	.	CATSRGTGNRGRKAEAFF	TGTGCCACCAGCAGAGGAACAGGCAACAGGGGGCGAAAGGCTGAAGCTTTCTTT
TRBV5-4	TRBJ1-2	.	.	CASSLTRDPYGYTF	TGTGCCAGCAGCTTGACTAGGGACCCCTATGGCTACACCTTC
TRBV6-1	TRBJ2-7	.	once	CASKDAGGRVEQYF	TGTGCCAGCAAAGACGCTGGAGGCCGGGTGGAGCAGTACTTC
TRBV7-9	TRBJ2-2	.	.	CASSWTENGELFF	TGTGCCAGCAGCTGGACCGAGAACGGGGAGCTGTTTTTT
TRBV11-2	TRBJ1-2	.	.	CASSPDSLYGYTF	TGTGCCAGCAGCCCCGACAGCCTCTATGGCTACACCTTC
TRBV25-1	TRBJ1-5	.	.	CASSELGDNQPQHF	TGTGCCAGCAGTGAATTGGGGGATAATCAGCCCCAGCATTTT
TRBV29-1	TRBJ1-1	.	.	CSVAGRFAGQGAFF	TGCAGCGTAGCCGGTCGGTTCGCGGGGCAGGGGGCTTTCTTT
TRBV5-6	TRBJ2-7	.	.	CASSLRPTGDEQYF	TGTGCCAGCAGCTTGAGGCCTACCGGGGACGAGCAGTACTTC
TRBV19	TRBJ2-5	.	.	CASSIPGTLETQYF	TGTGCCAGTAGTATTCCGGGTACGCTAGAGACCCAGTACTTC
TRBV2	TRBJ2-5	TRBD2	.	CASRRLAGRGEETQYF	TGTGCCAGCAGGAGACTAGCGGGGAGGGGCGAAGAGACCCAGTACTTC
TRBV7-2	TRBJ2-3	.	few	CASSLQGMVTDTQYF	TGTGCCAGCAGCTTACAGGGGATGGTCACAGATACGCAGTATTTT
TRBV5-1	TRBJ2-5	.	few	CASSLTGHPWRETQYF	TGCGCCAGCAGCTTGACCGGACACCCTTGGAGGGAGACCCAGTACTTC
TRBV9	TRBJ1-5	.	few	CASSETTRLPDSNQPQHF	TGTGCCAGCAGCGAGACCACCCGCCTTCCGGATAGCAATCAGCCCCAGCATTTT
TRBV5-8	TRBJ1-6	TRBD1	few	CASSFAQGDSPLHF	TGTGCCAGCAGCTTTGCGCAGGGGGATTCACCCCTCCACTTT
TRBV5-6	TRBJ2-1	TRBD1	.	CASSLYGTGSYNEQFF	TGTGCCAGCAGCTTGTATGGGACAGGCTCCTACAATGAGCAGTTCTTC
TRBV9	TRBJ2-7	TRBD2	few	CASSVGSGTRSYEQYF	TGTGCCAGCAGCGTAGGAAGCGGGACGCGGTCCTACGAGCAGTACTTC
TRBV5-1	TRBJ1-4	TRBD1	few	CASSLPDGQGAEKLFF	TGCGCCAGCAGCTTGCCAGACGGACAGGGGGCTGAAAAACTGTTTTTT
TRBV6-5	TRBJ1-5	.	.	CASSYSNSGNQPQHF	TGTGCCAGCAGTTACTCGAATTCCGGGAATCAGCCCCAGCATTTT
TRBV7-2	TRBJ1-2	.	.	CASRSGPAEYNYGYTF	TGTGCCAGCAGATCGGGACCAGCGGAATATAACTATGGCTACACCTTC
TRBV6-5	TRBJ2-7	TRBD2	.	CASSYSGGTSYEQYF	TGTGCCAGCAGTTACTCCGGGGGGACCTCCTACGAGCAGTACTTC
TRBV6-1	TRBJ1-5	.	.	CASSVSGGSAQPQHF	TGTGCCAGCAGTGTTTCAGGCGGCTCGGCTCAGCCCCAGCATTTT
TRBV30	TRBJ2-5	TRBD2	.	CAWSVGLARQETQYF	TGTGCCTGGAGTGTGGGACTAGCGAGACAAGAGACCCAGTACTTC